The 20 T cell receptor beta chains below come from one sample, sequenced in a study of spatial heterogeneity in lung cancer. TCRdb re-analysed the 5' RACE reads in MiXCR, keeping a single row per CDR3 protein. This sample has under 85,000 distinct CDR3 sequences, with about 8% found just once. Time point indicated: sample taken at primary tumor resection. The sample in question was PBMCs, obtained at surgery. These receptors all stem from a male donor with early-stage non-small cell lung cancer.

CDR3 sequence reads: CAWSPGLAALGYEQYF. As DNA, the CDR3 is TGTGCCTGGAGCCCAGGACTAGCCGCACTGGGGTACGAGCAGTACTTC. V gene TRBV30 combines with J gene TRBJ2-7, with 8 bases aligning to TRBD2. J was trimmed by 4 bases and V by 3 bases; bases with no gene match: 14. CDR3 size: 16 residues. Looked up from germline, CDR1 is GTSNPN and CDR2 is SVGIG (reference sequence).

This clonotype was counted at least ten times. J is TRBJ1-2 and V is TRBV4-2; 10 nucleotides line up with TRBD1. From germline, CDR1 is LGHNA and CDR2 YNFKEQ. This CDR3 has 17 residues. J was trimmed by 4 bases and V by 0 bases; bases with no gene match: 8. The CDR3 coding sequence is TGTGCCAGCAGCCAAGATGCCGGGACAGGGGACCTCTATGGCTACACCTTC. This translates into CASSQDAGTGDLYGYTF.

The chain carries TRBV7-2 and TRBJ2-4, with 10 nucleotides matching TRBD1. Per the germline V gene, CDR1 is SGHTA and CDR2 is FQGNSA. The CDR3 extends over 15 amino acids. Trimming cost V 6 bases and J 1 base; bases outside gene matches: 3. CDR3 in amino acids: CASSDRGRAKNIQYF. In DNA, the CDR3 is TGTGCCAGCAGTGACAGGGGGCGCGCCAAAAACATTCAGTACTTC.

This clonotype has a count of ten or more. The chain links TRBV4-3 to TRBJ1-5; D is uncertain. Germline CDR1 and CDR2: LGHNA and YSLEER. The CDR3 consists of 15 residues. The V gene lost 1 base and the J gene lost 3 bases, with 10 bases spanning the gap. CDR3 in DNA: TGCGCCAGCAGCCAAGTTTACCCGAACAATCAGCCCCAGCATTTT. Amino acids: CASSQVYPNNQPQHF.

This clonotype was counted ten times or more. This chain uses TRBV9 with TRBJ1-1; TRBD1 matches 8 bases. The germline gives CDR1 SGDLS, CDR2 YYNGEE. V shed 0 bases, J shed 10 bases, and the junction held 5 bases outside the gene matches. CDR3 length equals 13 residues. The CDR3 here is CASSVEQGAPAFF. The CDR3 coding sequence is TGTGCCAGCAGCGTAGAGCAGGGGGCACCAGCTTTCTTT.

In its sample, this clonotype was seen many times. The chain has TRBV9 and TRBJ2-7, with a possible D match to TRBD2 (6 bases). The V gene lost 0 bases and the J gene lost 5 bases, with 15 bases spanning the gap. The CDR3 length is 15 residues. Germline V gene data show CDR1 as SGDLS and CDR2 as YYNGEE. The CDR3 is CASSVGRGYRDEQYF. The CDR3 DNA reads as TGTGCCAGCAGCGTAGGTCGGGGGTACCGGGACGAGCAGTACTTC.

This clonotype has just a few counts. The chain has TRBV18 and TRBJ1-1; maybe TRBD1 (6 bases). Germline V CDR1 and CDR2: KGHSH, LQKENI. This CDR3 is built from 15 residues. The V end lost 0 bases, the J end lost 0 bases, and 8 bases lay between the germline ends. CDR3 region: CASSPPGAMNTEAFF. The CDR3, as DNA: TGTGCCAGCTCACCACCGGGGGCCATGAACACTGAAGCTTTCTTT. The full variable domain, with the rest looked up from reference TRBV18 and TRBJ1-1, is NAGVMQNPRHLVRRRGQEARLRCSPMKGHSHVYWYRQLPEEGLKFMVYLQKENIIDESGMPKERFSAEFPKEGPSILRIQQVVRGDSAAYFCASSPPGAMNTEAFFGQGTRLTVV.

This clonotype was seen at least ten times. CDR3 loop: CASSQRLAENTGELFF. The CDR3 DNA sequence: TGTGCCAGCAGCCAAAGACTAGCGGAGAACACCGGGGAGCTGTTTTTT. V gene TRBV4-2 combines with J gene TRBJ2-2, with 9 bases fitting TRBD2. CDR3 length equals 16 residues. Germline values: CDR1 LGHNA, CDR2 YNFKEQ. The J segment lost 1 base and the V segment lost 2 bases, leaving 2 bases of the junction unmatched.

This clonotype was counted ten times or more. V is TRBV20-1 and J is TRBJ2-1; a possible D gene is TRBD2 (6 bases). CDR1 is DFQATT and CDR2 is SNEGSKA in the germline V gene (reference sequence). This CDR3 has 12 amino acids. V dropped 5 bases and J dropped 12 bases, with 17 bases sitting between them. CDR3 bases: TGCAGTGCTTATGACCGGACTAACAGGCAGTTCTTC. This codes for CSAYDRTNRQFF.

This chain connects TRBV4-3 to TRBJ2-1; D is ambiguous. Germline V gene data show CDR1 as LGHNA and CDR2 as YSLEER. Deletions cut 0 bases from V and 10 bases from J, with 13 bases between. The CDR3 has 14 amino acids. CDR3 amino acids: CASSQDGVVGEQFF. The CDR3 DNA is TGCGCCAGCAGCCAAGATGGCGTCGTGGGAGAGCAGTTCTTC.

This clonotype was found many times. The CDR3 protein is CAISGAGSAETQYF. CDR3 sequence (DNA): TGTGCCATCAGTGGAGCCGGGTCGGCAGAGACCCAGTACTTC. This rearrangement joins TRBV10-3 to TRBJ2-5; D remains unclear. Trimming took 4 bases from V and 4 from J, leaving 13 bases between them. The CDR3 runs 14 residues. CDR1 and CDR2 from the germline V gene are ENHRY and SYGVKD.

The chain carries TRBV19 and TRBJ1-4; weak D call: TRBD1 (6 bases). Per the germline V gene, CDR1 is LNHDA and CDR2 is SQIVND (reference sequence). Trimming left V 5 bases short and J 7 bases short, with 17 bases between. This CDR3 has 15 residues. This chain's CDR3 is CASSFDYREGEKLFF. Here the CDR3 DNA reads TGTGCCAGTAGTTTCGACTACAGGGAGGGTGAAAAACTGTTTTTT.

This clonotype was detected only a few times. The chain employs TRBV20-1 and TRBJ2-7, with 12 nucleotides matching TRBD2. Losses at the gene ends were 5 bases for V and 7 bases for J; bases not matched to a gene: 6. The CDR3 has 13 amino acids. Germline CDR1 DFQATT, CDR2 SNEGSKA (reference sequence). The CDR3 DNA reads TGCAGTGCTTGGACTAGCGGGATGGAAGAGCAGTACTTC. Translated, it gives CSAWTSGMEEQYF.

This clonotype occurred many times. This chain links TRBV9 with TRBJ2-7, with 11 bases that match TRBD2. The CDR3 length is 15 residues. CDR1 is SGDLS, CDR2 YYNGEE, per germline. Unmatched junction bases numbered 3, after V lost 3 bases and J lost 1 base. Here the CDR3 reads CASSEGTSGSYEQYF. The CDR3 DNA is TGTGCCAGCAGCGAGGGGACTAGCGGTTCCTACGAGCAGTACTTC.

The sample holds many counts of this clonotype. The V and J genes are TRBV4-3 and TRBJ1-2; weak D call: TRBD1 (6 bases). The CDR3 totals 17 residues. Germline-derived CDR1 and CDR2 are LGHNA and YSLEER. V lost 0 bases to trimming and J lost 5 bases, with 19 bases between them. Here the CDR3 reads CASSQDVVGARGYGYTF. CDR3 bases: TGCGCCAGCAGCCAAGATGTGGTTGGGGCCAGGGGATATGGCTACACCTTC.

The sample holds many counts of this clonotype. The chain employs TRBV10-3 and TRBJ1-1; no definite D call. Trimming took 10 bases from V and 3 from J, leaving 18 bases between them. The CDR3 runs to 14 residues. CDR1 ENHRY and CDR2 SYGVKD come from the germline V gene. The CDR3 bases are TGTGCCACCGCCGAGAGGGCTTTGGACACTGAAGCTTTCTTT. This translates into CATAERALDTEAFF.

This clonotype was seen at least ten times. This chain uses TRBV20-1 with TRBJ1-5; D is unresolved. The germline CDR1 and CDR2 sequences are DFQATT and SNEGSKA (reference sequence). This CDR3 has 17 residues. Trimming shortened V by 0 bases and J by 2 bases, and 17 bases separated the two germline ends. The CDR3 nucleotides read TGCAGTGCTAGAGATAGTATTAAGGCAGGAGGCAATCAGCCCCAGCATTTT. This encodes CSARDSIKAGGNQPQHF.

The gene calls are TRBV2 and TRBJ2-5; possibly TRBD1 for D (6 bases). The CDR3 extends over 14 amino acids. The germline V gene has CDR1 SNHLY and CDR2 FYNNEI. Trimming stripped 6 bases from V and 2 bases from J, with 13 bases between. This CDR3 is CASSKDSYQETQYF. DNA of the CDR3: TGTGCCAGCAGCAAGGACAGTTATCAAGAGACCCAGTACTTC.

This clonotype was counted ten times or more. The chain recombines TRBV6-4 with TRBJ1-2, with unresolved D. Trimming took 3 bases from V and 4 from J, leaving 9 bases between them. The V gene's germline CDR1 is MRHNA and CDR2 SNTAGT. This CDR3 spans 13 amino acids. CDR3 protein: CASSDSGFYGYTF. The CDR3 DNA follows: TGTGCCAGCAGTGATTCAGGATTCTATGGCTACACCTTC.

The chain recombines TRBV2 with TRBJ2-1; tentatively, D is TRBD1 (5 bases). V was shortened by 10 bases and J by 4 bases, with 17 bases between the two germline ends. The CDR3 is made up of 14 amino acids. CDR1 SNHLY and CDR2 FYNNEI come from the germline V gene. DNA of the CDR3: TGTGCCACCCGCCCCCCACCAGGGTACAATGAGCAGTTCTTC. It encodes CATRPPPGYNEQFF.